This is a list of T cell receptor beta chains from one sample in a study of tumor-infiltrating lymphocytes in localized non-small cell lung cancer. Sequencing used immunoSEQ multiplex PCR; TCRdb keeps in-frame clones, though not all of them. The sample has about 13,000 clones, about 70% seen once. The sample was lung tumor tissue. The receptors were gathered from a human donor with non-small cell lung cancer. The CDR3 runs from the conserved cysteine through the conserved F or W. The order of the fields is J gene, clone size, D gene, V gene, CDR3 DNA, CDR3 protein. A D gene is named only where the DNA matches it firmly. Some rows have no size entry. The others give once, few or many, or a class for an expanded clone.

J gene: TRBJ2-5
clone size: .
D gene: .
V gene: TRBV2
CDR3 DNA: TGTGCCAGCAGTGAATCAGTGGCGGGAAGGGAGACCCAGTACTTC
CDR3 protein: CASSESVAGRETQYF

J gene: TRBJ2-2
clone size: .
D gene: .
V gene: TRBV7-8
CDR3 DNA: TGTGCCAGCAGCTTACTAACAGGAAATTTCGGGGAGCTGTTTTTT
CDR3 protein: CASSLLTGNFGELFF

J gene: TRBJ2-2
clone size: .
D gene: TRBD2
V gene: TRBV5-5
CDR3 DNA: TGTGCCAGCAGGGAGGGACTAGCGGAGCTAAACACCGGGGAGCTGTTTTTT
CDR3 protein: CASREGLAELNTGELFF

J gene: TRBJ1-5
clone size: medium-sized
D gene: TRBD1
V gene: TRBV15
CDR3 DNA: TGTGCCACCAGCAGAGATCGAGGGCAGGGGGTCATGACCCAGCATTTT
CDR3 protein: CATSRDRGQGVMTQHF

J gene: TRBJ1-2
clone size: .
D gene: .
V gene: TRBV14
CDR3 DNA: TGTGCCAGCAGCCAAGAACGGCGGGGATATGGCTACACCTTC
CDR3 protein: CASSQERRGYGYTF

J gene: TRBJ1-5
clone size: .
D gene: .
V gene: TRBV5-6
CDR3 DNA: TGTGCCAGCAGCCCCCTAGCCTCCGCCAATCAGCCCCAGCATTTT
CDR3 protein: CASSPLASANQPQHF

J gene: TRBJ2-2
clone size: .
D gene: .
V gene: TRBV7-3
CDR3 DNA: TGTGCCAGCAGCTCTCGAACGGTTGGGGAGCTGTTTTTT
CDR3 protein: CASSSRTVGELFF

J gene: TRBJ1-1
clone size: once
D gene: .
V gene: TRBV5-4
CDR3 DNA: TGCGCCAGCAGCCAAGAGAGAAGGACTGAAGCTTTCTTT
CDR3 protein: CASSQERRTEAFF

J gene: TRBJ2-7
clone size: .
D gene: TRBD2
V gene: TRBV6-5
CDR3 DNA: TGTGCCAGCAGCCTGCGGGGGGACTACCCTCACGAGCAGTACTTC
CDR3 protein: CASSLRGDYPHEQYF

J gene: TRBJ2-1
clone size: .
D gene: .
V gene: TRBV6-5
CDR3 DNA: TGTGCCAGCAGAACTCCCGGGGGGCGCAATGAGCAGTTCTTC
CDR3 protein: CASRTPGGRNEQFF

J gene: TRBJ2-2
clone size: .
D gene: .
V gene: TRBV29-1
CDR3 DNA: TGCAGCGTTGAGGGGGCGTCCGCCGGGGAGCTGTTTTTT
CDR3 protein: CSVEGASAGELFF

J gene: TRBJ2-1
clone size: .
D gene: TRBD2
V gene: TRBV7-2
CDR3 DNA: TGTGCCAGCAGCTTAGTAGCGGGGGGCTACAATGAGCAGTTCTTC
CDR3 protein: CASSLVAGGYNEQFF

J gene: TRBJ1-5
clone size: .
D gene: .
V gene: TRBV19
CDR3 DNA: TGTGCCAGGGGGAAGTTGGAGGGCAATCAGCCCCAGCATTTT
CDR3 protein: CARGKLEGNQPQHF

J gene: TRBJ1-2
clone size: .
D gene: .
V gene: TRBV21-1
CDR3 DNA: TGTGCCAGCAGCATCCCAGGGGGGGGTGGCTACACCTTC
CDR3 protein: CASSIPGGGGYTF

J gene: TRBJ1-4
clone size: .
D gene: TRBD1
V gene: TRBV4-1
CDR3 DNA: TGCGCCAGCAGCCGCAATACAGGGGCGGGTGAAAAACTGTTTTTT
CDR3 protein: CASSRNTGAGEKLFF

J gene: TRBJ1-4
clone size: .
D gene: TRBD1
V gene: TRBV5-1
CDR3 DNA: TGCGCCAGCAGCTTGGGGAACAGGGGCACTAATGAAAAACTGTTTTTT
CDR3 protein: CASSLGNRGTNEKLFF

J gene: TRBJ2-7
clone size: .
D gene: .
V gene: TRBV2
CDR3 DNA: TGTGCCAGCAGTGAATGGGGGGCCTACGAGCAGTACTTC
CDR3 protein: CASSEWGAYEQYF

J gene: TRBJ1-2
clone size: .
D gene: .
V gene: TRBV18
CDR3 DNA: TGTGCCAGCTCCCCTACCGGGACGCAGGGCTACACCTTC
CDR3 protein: CASSPTGTQGYTF

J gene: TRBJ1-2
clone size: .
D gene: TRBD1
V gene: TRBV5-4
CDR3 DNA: TGTGCCAGCAGTTTTTTCGGGCAGGGGGGGATATATGGCTACACCTTC
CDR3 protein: CASSFFGQGGIYGYTF

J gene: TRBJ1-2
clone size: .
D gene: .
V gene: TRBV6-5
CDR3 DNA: TGTGCCAGCAGTTACGGGGTGGGCATTTCTAACTATGGCTACACCTTC
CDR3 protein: CASSYGVGISNYGYTF

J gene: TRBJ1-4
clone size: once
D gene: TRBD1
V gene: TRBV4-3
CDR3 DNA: TGCGCCAGCAGCCAAGCCTGGGACAGGGGTAATGAAAAACTGTTTTTT
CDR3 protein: CASSQAWDRGNEKLFF

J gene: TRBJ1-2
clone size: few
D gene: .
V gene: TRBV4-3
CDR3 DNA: TGCGCCAGCAGCCAGGAATTGGGTAGGGCCCGTCGCTACACCTTC
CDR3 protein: CASSQELGRARRYTF

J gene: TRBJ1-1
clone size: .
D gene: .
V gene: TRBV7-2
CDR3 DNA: TGTGCCAGCAGCTTAGTCAGGTTGAACACTGAAGCTTTCTTT
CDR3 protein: CASSLVRLNTEAFF

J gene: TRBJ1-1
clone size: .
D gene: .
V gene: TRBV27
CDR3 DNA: TGTGCCAGCAGTTTCGGACTCTTTCCCCACACTGAAGCTTTCTTT
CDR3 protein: CASSFGLFPHTEAFF

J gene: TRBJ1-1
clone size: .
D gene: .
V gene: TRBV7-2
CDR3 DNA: TGTGCCAGCAGCTTAGGGCAGGGGAAATGGGGGAACACTGAAGCTTTCTTT
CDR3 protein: CASSLGQGKWGNTEAFF

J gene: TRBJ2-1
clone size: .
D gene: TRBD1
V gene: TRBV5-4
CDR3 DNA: TGTGCCAGCAGTACCCGGGACAGGGTTTTCGATGAGCAGTTCTTC
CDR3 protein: CASSTRDRVFDEQFF

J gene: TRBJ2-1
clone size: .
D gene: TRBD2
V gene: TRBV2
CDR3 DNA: TGTGCCAGCAGGGCACTAGCGGGTTACAATGAGCAGTTCTTC
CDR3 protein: CASRALAGYNEQFF